Detailed here is one T cell receptor (beta chain). Its specificity is unknown. The sample comes from a study of identifying expanded T cells in peripheral blood. Study-wide findings and caveats: Technical replicates showed roughly 1.2 changed clones; two weeks 15 to 20; four weeks 19. Roughly two-week clone count variance significantly increased as total template count grew.

This table comes from immunoSEQ multiplex PCR, and its TCRdb copy is limited to in-frame clones, with some not included. Here the sample spans some 120,000 clones, around 84% being singletons. The V end lost 4 bases, the J end lost 0 bases, and 6 bases lay between the germline ends. The CDR3 is 13 amino acids. The germline gives CDR1 SGHVS, CDR2 FQNEAQ. Healthy donors had no documented immune events, such as infections, while sampled. Sample: blood. The V call is TRBV7-8, the J call TRBJ1-2, with no clear D. This sequence originates from a person between 18 and 70 years old in good health. CDR3 region: CASSSPPNYGYTF. The CDR3 DNA reads TGTGCCAGCAGCTCCCCACCTAACTATGGCTACACCTTC.